The 6 T cell receptor beta chains below come from one sample, sequenced in a study of OX40 agonist ivuxolimab in advanced cancers. Assay used: immunoSEQ multiplex PCR; TCRdb lists only in-frame clones, some missing. The sample includes around 72,000 clones, about nine tenths seen only once; the top ten take 2.2%. The sequencing here drew on CD4+ or CD8+ T cells sorted from blood, taken in a trial of the OX40 agonist ivuxolimab. These receptor sequences come from an adult with an advanced solid tumor such as melanoma, head and neck, liver or kidney cancer.

J is TRBJ2-1 and V is TRBV15; 12 bases match TRBD2. J was trimmed by 9 bases and V by 2 bases; bases with no gene match: 8. This CDR3 is built from 16 residues. CDR1 and CDR2 (germline): LNHNV, YYDKDF (reference sequence). The CDR3 DNA reads as TGTGCCACCAGCAGACTAGCGGGGGGGCATCTAGGTGAGCAGTTCTTC. This gives the protein CATSRLAGGHLGEQFF.

The chain recombines TRBV6-6 with TRBJ1-5; D is unresolved. This CDR3 is 13 amino acids long. V shed 6 bases and J shed 3 bases, with 9 bases lying between them. Germline CDR1 MNHNY, CDR2 SVGAGI (reference sequence). In DNA form, the CDR3 reads TGTGCCAGCAGCCCCACAGTCAATCAGCCCCAGCATTTT. Translated: CASSPTVNQPQHF.

The rearrangement links TRBV2 to TRBJ1-2; 7 bases match TRBD1. Germline lookup yields CDR1 SNHLY and CDR2 FYNNEI. The ends lost 5 bases at V and 2 bases at J; junction bases unmatched: 2. This CDR3 has 13 residues. The CDR3 loop reads CASSSDRNYGYTF. The CDR3 coding sequence is TGTGCCAGCAGTTCGGACAGGAACTATGGCTACACCTTC.

This chain links TRBV11-2 with TRBJ2-7, with 7 bases fitting TRBD2. Germline V CDR1 and CDR2: SGHAT, FQNNGV. V lost 5 bases to trimming and J lost 7 bases; unmatched junction nucleotides: 5. This CDR3 is 12 amino acids long. The DNA of the CDR3 is TGTGCCAGCAGCCCATGGGGGGGGGAGCAGTACTTC. Translating it yields CASSPWGGEQYF.

The chain uses TRBV18 and TRBJ2-3; 9 nucleotides align to TRBD1. The CDR3 has 15 amino acids. Germline assignment: CDR1 KGHSH and CDR2 LQKENI. Trimming at V came to 2 bases and at J to 3 bases, leaving 3 bases not matched to a gene. CDR3 in amino acids: CASSPNGQGTDTQYF. In DNA form, the CDR3 reads TGTGCCAGCTCACCAAACGGACAGGGGACAGATACGCAGTATTTT.

This clone occurred a few times. This rearrangement joins TRBV4-3 to TRBJ2-1, with 11 nucleotides matching TRBD2. The germline V gene has CDR1 LGHNA and CDR2 YSLEER. V gave up 4 bases and J gave up 5 bases; unmatched junction bases: 10. This CDR3 has 17 amino acids. The CDR3 loop reads CASSLSGGGLQNNEQFF. CDR3 nucleotide sequence: TGCGCCAGCAGCCTTAGCGGGGGGGGCCTCCAAAACAATGAGCAGTTCTTC.